This TCR beta chain was documented in a study of blood T cell repertoires in COVID-19. Study-wide context: Samples representing acute and convalescent COVID-19 were sourced from the United States, Italy and Spain. T cells, B-cell-depleted T cells, or PBMCs supplied cDNA or gDNA.

Original analysis: The authors estimated nucleated cell counts from reference gene primer amplification. Profiling relied on immunoSEQ multiplex PCR, and the TCRdb table lists in-frame clones only, not all of them. The V and J calls and the clone size are those of that table, but D and trimming were determined from the DNA. The sample gives around 260,000 clones, 80% to 90% of which show up once; around a tenth is in the top ten. The germline V gene encodes CDR1 SGHTA and CDR2 FQGNSA. The CDR3 covers 17 residues. V lost 1 base, J lost 1 base, and 13 bases lay in between. Sequenced material: peripheral blood. This TCR was sampled from a woman between 50 and 59 years old who had recovered from COVID-19. The chain has TRBV7-2 and TRBJ2-2; D is perhaps TRBD2 (7 bases). The CDR3 here is CASSLGPGGQNTGELFF. DNA of the CDR3: TGTGCCAGCAGCTTAGGACCGGGGGGCCAGAACACCGGGGAGCTGTTTTTT.